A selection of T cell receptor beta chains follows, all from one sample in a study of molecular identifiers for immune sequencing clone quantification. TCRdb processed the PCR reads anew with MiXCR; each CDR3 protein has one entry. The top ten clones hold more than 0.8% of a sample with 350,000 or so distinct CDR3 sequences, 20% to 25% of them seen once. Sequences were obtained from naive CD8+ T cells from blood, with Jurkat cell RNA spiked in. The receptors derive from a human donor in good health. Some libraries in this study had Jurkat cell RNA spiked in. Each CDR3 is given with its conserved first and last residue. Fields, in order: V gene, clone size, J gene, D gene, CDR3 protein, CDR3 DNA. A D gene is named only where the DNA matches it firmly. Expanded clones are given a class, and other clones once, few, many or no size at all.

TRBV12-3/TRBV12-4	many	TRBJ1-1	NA	CASSRTGENTEAFF	TGTGCCAGCAGTAGAACAGGAGAGAACACTGAAGCTTTCTTT
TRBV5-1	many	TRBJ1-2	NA	CASSLESPNYGYTF	TGCGCCAGCAGCTTGGAATCCCCTAACTATGGCTACACCTTC
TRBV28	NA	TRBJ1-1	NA	CASRSHHQEISEAFF	TGTGCCAGCAGGTCCCACCATCAGGAAATCTCTGAAGCTTTCTTT
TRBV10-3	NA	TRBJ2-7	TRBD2	CAISGGGFSYEQYF	TGTGCCATCAGTGGCGGGGGGTTCTCCTACGAGCAGTACTTC
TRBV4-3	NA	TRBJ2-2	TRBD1	CASQDRGLLHTGELFF	TGCGCCAGCCAGGACAGGGGCCTTCTCCACACCGGGGAGCTGTTTTTT
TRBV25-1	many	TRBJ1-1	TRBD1	CASTGQGANEAFF	TGTGCCAGCACGGGACAGGGGGCAAATGAAGCTTTCTTT
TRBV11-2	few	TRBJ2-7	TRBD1	CASSPDRAWEQYF	TGTGCCAGCAGCCCGGACAGGGCTTGGGAGCAGTACTTC
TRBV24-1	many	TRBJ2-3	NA	CATSDFRPTDTQYF	TGTGCCACCAGTGATTTCCGTCCCACAGATACGCAGTATTTT
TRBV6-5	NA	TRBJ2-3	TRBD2	CASNPGLARRDTQYF	TGTGCCAGCAATCCGGGACTAGCGAGGAGAGATACGCAGTATTTT
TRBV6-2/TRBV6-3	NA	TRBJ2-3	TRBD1	CASTPPPGTGGRSTDTQYF	TGTGCCAGCACCCCTCCCCCCGGGACAGGGGGAAGAAGCACAGATACGCAGTATTTT
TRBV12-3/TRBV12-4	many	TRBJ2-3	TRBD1	CASTILTGAPDTQYF	TGTGCCAGCACCATACTGACAGGGGCCCCAGATACGCAGTATTTT
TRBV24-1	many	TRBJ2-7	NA	CATEDPGNPYEQYF	TGTGCCACCGAGGATCCAGGGAACCCCTACGAGCAGTACTTC
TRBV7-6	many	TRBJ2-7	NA	CASSQLTSSYEQYF	TGTGCCAGCAGCCAACTCACAAGCTCCTACGAGCAGTACTTC
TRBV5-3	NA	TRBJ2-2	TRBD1	CASSFGTGAGELFF	TGTGCCAGCAGCTTCGGGACAGGGGCCGGGGAGCTGTTTTTT
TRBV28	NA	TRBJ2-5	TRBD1	CASSSTGRGETQYF	TGTGCCAGCAGCTCGACAGGGCGAGGAGAGACCCAGTACTTC
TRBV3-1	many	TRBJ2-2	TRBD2	CASSHFSGVLYGELFF	TGTGCCAGCAGCCACTTTAGCGGGGTCCTTTACGGGGAGCTGTTTTTT
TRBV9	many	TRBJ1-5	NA	CASSPTGDYQPQHF	TGTGCCAGCAGCCCCACCGGGGACTACCAGCCCCAGCATTTT
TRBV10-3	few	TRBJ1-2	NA	CAISLDSNYGYTF	TGTGCCATCAGCCTAGACAGCAACTATGGCTACACCTTC
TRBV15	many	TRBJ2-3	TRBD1	CATSRTRTGSVHTQYF	TGTGCCACCAGCAGAACACGGACAGGCAGCGTCCATACGCAGTATTTT
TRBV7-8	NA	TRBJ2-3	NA	CASSLSVRGGGGDTQYF	TGTGCCAGCAGCTTATCTGTGAGGGGGGGCGGCGGAGATACGCAGTATTTT
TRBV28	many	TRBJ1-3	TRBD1	CASSRDRGLLGNTIYF	TGTGCCAGCAGTAGGGACAGGGGGCTTCTCGGAAACACCATATATTTT
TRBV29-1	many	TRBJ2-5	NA	CSVPTQETQYF	TGCAGCGTCCCGACCCAAGAGACCCAGTACTTC